These 20 T cell receptor beta chains share one sample of origin, sequenced in a study of spatial heterogeneity in lung cancer. Points from the study as a whole: Higher tumor mutation counts went along with higher counts of expanded intratumoral alpha and beta TCRs.

Time point meaning: sample taken at primary tumor resection. Each CDR3 protein is one row after TCRdb ran MiXCR on the 5' RACE reads. The table has about 100,000 distinct CDR3 sequences, around 4.3% seen once. These receptors are not linked to any known antigen. The material was lung tumor tissue, obtained at surgery. The receptors shown here come from a male donor with early-stage non-small cell lung cancer.

The chain combines TRBV10-3 with TRBJ2-5, with TRBD2 matching 12 bases. The CDR3 totals 14 residues. V was clipped by 3 bases and J by 5 bases; unmatched bases: 1. CDR1 is ENHRY and CDR2 is SYGVKD in the germline V gene. DNA of the CDR3: TGTGCCATCAGTGATCTAGCGGGAGGGGAGACCCAGTACTTC. It is translated as CAISDLAGGETQYF.

There are many counts of this clonotype. The chain combines TRBV29-1 with TRBJ2-7; D may be TRBD1 or TRBD2 (5 bases each). Per germline, CDR1 SQVTM and CDR2 ANQGSEA. CDR3 length: 12 amino acids. Trimming pared 6 bases from V and 4 bases from J, leaving 13 bases between. The CDR3 spells CSVGERKYEQYF. The CDR3 region has the DNA TGCAGCGTGGGGGAAAGGAAATACGAGCAGTACTTC.

This clonotype was counted only a few times. The chain recombines TRBV11-1 with TRBJ2-5; D is perhaps TRBD1 (5 bases). The length of the CDR3 is 13 residues. Germline CDR1 is SGHAT and CDR2 is FQDESV (reference sequence). V lost 1 base and J lost 5, with 8 bases in between. The CDR3 coding sequence is TGTGCCAGCAGCTTAGAAGGGGATGAGACCCAGTACTTC. Translating it yields CASSLEGDETQYF.

This rearrangement joins TRBV10-3 to TRBJ2-3, with D possibly being TRBD2 (5 bases). The CDR3 contains 12 residues. V was pared by 10 bases and J by 0 bases, with 8 bases between. Germline CDR1 is ENHRY and CDR2 is SYGVKD. In DNA form, the CDR3 reads TGTGCCACCGGACTCAGCACAGATACGCAGTATTTT. This encodes CATGLSTDTQYF.

This clonotype came up many times. CDR3 bases: TGTGCCAGCAGTTACCTGAGATCGTACAATGAGCAGTTCTTC. It codes for CASSYLRSYNEQFF. The chain has TRBV6-2 or TRBV6-3 and TRBJ2-1; D unclear. The CDR3 runs to 14 residues. Per the germline V gene, CDR1 is MNHEY and CDR2 is SVGEGT. Trimming removed 2 bases at V and 4 bases at J, with 9 bases between.

This clonotype was seen many times. The V gene is TRBV28, the J gene TRBJ1-2; D remains ambiguous. The CDR3 covers 12 residues. Germline CDR1 MDHEN, CDR2 SYDVKM. V was trimmed by 3 bases and J by 8 bases, leaving 10 bases between them. CDR3 amino acids: CASSFPHGGYTF. The CDR3 DNA is TGTGCCAGCAGTTTCCCGCATGGAGGCTACACCTTC.

The chain carries TRBV18 and TRBJ1-5, with a weak D call TRBD1 (6 bases). Trimming shortened V by 3 bases and J by 2 bases, and 11 bases separated the two germline ends. This CDR3 comprises 15 residues. Looked up from germline, CDR1 is KGHSH and CDR2 is LQKENI. CDR3 sequence: CASSPIRGGNQPQHF. As DNA, the CDR3 is TGTGCCAGCTCACCGATCAGGGGAGGCAATCAGCCCCAGCATTTT.

This clonotype was observed many times. The chain carries TRBV3-1 and TRBJ2-1, with 11 bases aligning to TRBD1. V dropped 5 bases and J dropped 7; count of bases not matched to a gene: 10. The CDR3 is 16 residues long. CDR1 is LGHDT, CDR2 YNNKEL, per germline (reference sequence). CDR3 region: CASSLHRDRGDNEQFF. DNA of the CDR3: TGTGCCAGCAGCTTGCACCGGGACAGGGGGGATAATGAGCAGTTCTTC.

This clonotype was counted many times. The chain carries TRBV12-3 or TRBV12-4 and TRBJ2-3; weak D call: TRBD2 (5 bases). Trimming removed 6 bases from V and 3 bases from J, with 25 bases in between. The CDR3 spans 18 residues. CDR3 nucleotide sequence: TGTGCCAGCAGCACAAGACGACTACTAGGGTTTAGAACAGATACGCAGTATTTT. Translation gives CASSTRRLLGFRTDTQYF.

The V call is TRBV7-8, the J call TRBJ1-2, with a tentative D call TRBD1 (5 bases). This CDR3 contains 18 residues. Trimming removed 5 bases from V and 5 bases from J, with 27 bases in between. Germline assignment: CDR1 SGHVS and CDR2 FQNEAQ. CDR3 amino acids: CASSLRLGAFSLRYGYTF. CDR3 DNA: TGTGCCAGCAGCCTCCGGCTTGGGGCTTTCTCCTTACGATATGGCTACACCTTC.

This clonotype has a count of ten or more. The gene calls are TRBV5-1 and TRBJ2-1, with D maybe TRBD1 (6 bases). The CDR3 spans 14 residues. The germline CDR1 and CDR2 sequences are SGHRS and YFSETQ. Trimming took 0 bases from V and 5 from J, leaving 9 bases between them. The CDR3 spells CASSLGDTNNEQFF. The DNA of the CDR3 is TGCGCCAGCAGCTTGGGGGACACCAACAATGAGCAGTTCTTC.

This clonotype was observed at least ten times. V gene TRBV6-5 combines with J gene TRBJ2-3; TRBD1 or TRBD2 may be the D gene (5 bases each). CDR1 is MNHEY, CDR2 SVGAGI, per germline. The CDR3 totals 19 residues. The germline V and J ends were trimmed by 7 bases and 2 bases, with 28 bases remaining between them. This CDR3 is CASNKLDRGIGLVTDTQYF. Written as DNA, the CDR3 is TGTGCCAGCAACAAACTCGACAGAGGGATCGGATTGGTCACAGATACGCAGTATTTT.

This clonotype was found many times. This chain connects TRBV20-1 to TRBJ2-4; possibly TRBD1 for D (6 bases). The CDR3 loop spans 15 amino acids. The V end was cut by 2 bases, the J end by 6 bases, with 17 bases between. CDR1 is DFQATT and CDR2 is SNEGSKA in the germline V gene (reference sequence). CDR3 region: CSARSRGLSGNIQYF. The DNA of the CDR3 is TGCAGTGCTAGATCCAGGGGCTTGAGCGGAAACATTCAGTACTTC.

This clonotype has at least ten counts. This CDR3 is CATEDSITDTQYF. CDR3 sequence (DNA): TGTGCCACCGAAGACAGCATCACAGATACGCAGTATTTT. This sequence joins TRBV28 and TRBJ2-3; a weak D match, TRBD1 (5 bases). The CDR3 totals 13 residues. Between the trimmed V and J ends, which lost 10 bases and 2 bases, there was a span of 13 bases. CDR1 is MDHEN and CDR2 is SYDVKM in the germline V gene. Full variable domain (outside the CDR3, taken from reference TRBV28 and TRBJ2-3): DVKVTQSSRYLVKRTGEKVFLECVQDMDHENMFWYRQDPGLGLRLIYFSYDVKMKEKGDIPEGYSVSREKKERFSLILESASTNQTSMYLCATEDSITDTQYFGPGTRLTVL.

This clonotype was detected many times. The V call is TRBV5-1, the J call TRBJ2-1; 10 nucleotides agree with TRBD2. Looked up from germline, CDR1 is SGHRS and CDR2 is YFSETQ. After removal of 5 bases from V and 7 bases from J, the junction contained 6 bases not matched to a gene. The CDR3 is 14 amino acids. CDR3 residues: CASSLLAGENEQFF. CDR3 nucleotide sequence: TGCGCCAGCAGTCTGCTAGCGGGAGAAAATGAGCAGTTCTTC.

This clonotype was seen at least ten times. The rearrangement uses TRBV28 and TRBJ1-6; the D is unclear. The ends were cut back, 3 bases at V and 6 bases at J, with 12 bases in the middle. Germline CDR1 is MDHEN and CDR2 is SYDVKM. The CDR3 covers 15 residues. The chain's CDR3 is CASSFIRWFNSPLHF. CDR3 nucleotide sequence: TGTGCCAGCAGTTTTATTAGGTGGTTTAATTCACCCCTCCACTTT. Supplemented by reference TRBV28 and TRBJ1-6, the full variable domain reads DVKVTQSSRYLVKRTGEKVFLECVQDMDHENMFWYRQDPGLGLRLIYFSYDVKMKEKGDIPEGYSVSREKKERFSLILESASTNQTSMYLCASSFIRWFNSPLHFGNGTRLTVT.

The sample holds many counts of this clonotype. The J gene is TRBJ2-1, the V gene TRBV4-1; D tentatively fits TRBD1 or TRBD2 (5 bases each). V lost 3 bases to trimming and J lost 10 bases, with 16 bases between them. There are 14 residues in the CDR3. The germline V gene encodes CDR1 MGHRA and CDR2 YSYEKL. The CDR3 loop reads CASSHRWDPREQFF. In nucleotides, the CDR3 is TGCGCCAGCAGCCATCGATGGGACCCCAGAGAGCAGTTCTTC.

This clonotype was recorded at least ten times. The rearrangement joins TRBV20-1 to TRBJ1-1, with D possibly TRBD1 on 5 matching bases. This CDR3 spans 15 amino acids. V lost 1 base to trimming and J lost 4 bases, with 16 bases between them. Germline CDR1 reads DFQATT; CDR2 reads SNEGSKA (reference sequence). The CDR3 nucleotides are TGCAGTGCTAGAGGAGCGGGGGAAGAAGTCACTGAAGCTTTCTTT. Its protein is CSARGAGEEVTEAFF.

This clonotype has at least ten counts. The chain has TRBV20-1 and TRBJ2-1, with D unresolved. The CDR3 runs to 14 residues. Germline lookup yields CDR1 DFQATT and CDR2 SNEGSKA (reference sequence). Trimming left V 3 bases short and J 6 bases short, with 15 bases between. The CDR3, as DNA: TGCAGTGCTAGTGCTAGACAAGTAGTCAATGAGCAGTTCTTC. The encoded protein is CSASARQVVNEQFF.

A note on this clonotype: A much bigger clone sits one base away, suggesting this may be a read error. The conserved closing phenylalanine or tryptophan is absent in this CDR3, likely reflecting a read error. This chain uses TRBV11-2 with TRBJ2-3; TRBD2 might be the D (6 bases). CDR1 and CDR2 (germline): SGHAT, FQNNGV. V lost 1 base and J 5 bases, leaving 10 bases between the germline ends. The CDR3 contains 14 residues. The DNA of the CDR3 is TGTGCCAGCAGCTTAGCGGGACTGGGAGATACGCAGTATATT. Protein sequence: CASSLAGLGDTQYI.